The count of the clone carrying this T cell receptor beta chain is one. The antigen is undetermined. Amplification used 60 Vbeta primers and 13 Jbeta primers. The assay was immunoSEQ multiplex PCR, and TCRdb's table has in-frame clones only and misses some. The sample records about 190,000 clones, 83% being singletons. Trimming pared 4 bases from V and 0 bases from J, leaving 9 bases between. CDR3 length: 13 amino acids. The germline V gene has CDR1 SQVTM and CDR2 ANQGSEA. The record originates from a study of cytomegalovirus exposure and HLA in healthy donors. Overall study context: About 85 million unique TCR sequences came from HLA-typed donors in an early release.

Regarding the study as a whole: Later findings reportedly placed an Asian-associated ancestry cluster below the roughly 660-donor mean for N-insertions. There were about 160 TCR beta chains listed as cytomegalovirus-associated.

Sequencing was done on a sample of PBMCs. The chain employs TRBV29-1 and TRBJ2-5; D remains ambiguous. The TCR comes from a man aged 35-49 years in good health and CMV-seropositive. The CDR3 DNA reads TGCAGCGTTGTGCCAGTGTACCAAGAGACCCAGTACTTC. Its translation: CSVVPVYQETQYF.